These 18 T cell receptor beta chains were all obtained from the same sample, sequenced in a study of T cells after yellow fever vaccination (dated by TCRdb to the late 2010s). The treatment or condition label corresponds to: live attenuated yellow fever vaccine strain. The method was 5' RACE. Sequencing was performed on an Illumina NovaSeq 6000. The raw public data were reprocessed by TCRdb itself: fastp quality trimming at Q25, MiXCR clonotype calling, in-frame beta chains only. Each record represents a unique CDR3 protein, reported with the most common genes and DNA among its rows. The sample table records more than 25,000 distinct CDR3 sequences; approximately 4.8% of these occur just once. Roughly two fifths of the sample comes from the top ten. This sample comprised PBMCs, either bulk or a sorted T-cell subset (CD4+, CD8+, memory, or dextramer-sorted; not recorded which), obtained on the day of the yellow fever booster vaccination. All receptors derive from a man aged 18 to 29 who received the YFV17D yellow fever vaccine.

This clonotype was picked up many times. The chain uses TRBV4-3 and TRBJ1-6, with D possibly TRBD1 on 5 matching bases. This CDR3 is built from 15 residues. Looked up from germline, CDR1 is LGHNA and CDR2 is YSLEER. V dropped 0 bases and J dropped 8 bases, with 11 bases sitting between them. CDR3 residues: CASSQEGRGDSPLHF. CDR3 in DNA: TGCGCCAGCAGCCAAGAAGGGCGAGGGGATTCACCCCTCCACTTT.

This clonotype was detected ten times or more. The rearrangement joins TRBV5-1 to TRBJ2-3; perhaps TRBD1 as D (6 bases). Germline CDR1 SGHRS, CDR2 YFSETQ. The CDR3 has 15 amino acids. The V end lost 4 bases, the J end lost 2 bases, and 14 bases lay between the germline ends. The CDR3 DNA reads as TGCGCCAGCAGCCTCCGGACAGACCTCACAGATACGCAGTATTTT. This sequence encodes CASSLRTDLTDTQYF.

The chain uses TRBV5-4 and TRBJ2-5; no definite D call. Germline lookup yields CDR1 SGHNT and CDR2 YYREEE (reference sequence). CDR3 length: 14 residues. The V gene lost 4 bases and the J gene lost 1 base, with 11 bases spanning the gap. The CDR3: CASSPDLFQETQYF. CDR3 in DNA: TGTGCCAGCAGCCCGGACCTATTCCAAGAGACCCAGTACTTC.

The CDR3 DNA is TGTGCCATCAGTGCCCCGGACAGGACTCTACGAGTAGAGCAGTACTTC. This gives the protein CAISAPDRTLRVEQYF. The V and J genes are TRBV10-3 and TRBJ2-7; the match to TRBD1 covers 7 bases. The V segment lost 4 bases and the J segment 7 bases; nucleotides outside the gene matches: 16. Germline assignment: CDR1 ENHRY and CDR2 SYGVKD. This CDR3 comprises 16 residues.

In its sample, this clonotype was seen many times. The CDR3 reads CASSPSVSSYEQYV. The DNA of the CDR3 is TGTGCCAGCTCACCGTCGGTGAGCTCCTACGAGCAGTACGTC. The chain carries TRBV18 and TRBJ2-7; D gene uncertain. Germline V gene lookup returns CDR1 KGHSH and CDR2 LQKENI. There are 14 residues in the CDR3. V shed 3 bases and J shed 0 bases, with 9 bases lying between them.

This clonotype was seen repeatedly, ten times or more. The chain links TRBV7-8 to TRBJ2-7, with D perhaps TRBD1 (5 bases). V gave up 2 bases and J gave up 2 bases, with 13 bases separating them. The CDR3 sequence is 15 residues long. The germline V gene encodes CDR1 SGHVS and CDR2 FQNEAQ. In DNA form, the CDR3 reads TGTGCCAGCAGCTTAATCAGGGTGGCCCCCTACGAGCAGTACTTC. This sequence encodes CASSLIRVAPYEQYF.

This clonotype appeared many times. The V and J genes are TRBV12-5 and TRBJ2-7; TRBD2 matches 10 bases. The length of the CDR3 is 14 residues. CDR1 is LGHNT and CDR2 is FRNRAP in the germline V gene. V dropped 6 bases and J dropped 3; count of bases not matched to a gene: 5. The CDR3: CASGRSGGLYEQYF. Written as DNA, the CDR3 is TGTGCTAGTGGCCGTAGCGGGGGGCTCTACGAGCAGTACTTC.

There are many counts of this clonotype. V gene TRBV4-3 combines with J gene TRBJ2-1, with D hard to call. Trimming stripped 4 bases from V and 7 bases from J, with 11 bases between. CDR3 length: 13 residues. The germline V gene encodes CDR1 LGHNA and CDR2 YSLEER. CDR3 in DNA: TGCGCCAGCAGCCGGTACAACGGGAATGAGCAGTTCTTC. It codes for CASSRYNGNEQFF.

Ten or more counts support this clonotype. This rearrangement joins TRBV12-3 or TRBV12-4 to TRBJ1-1; the match to TRBD1 covers 8 bases. The CDR3 has 15 amino acids. Trimming took 6 bases from V and 1 from J; bases not matched to a gene: 7. CDR3 DNA: TGTGCCAGCAGCTACGGGACAGGCCGGAACACTGAAGCTTTCTTT. It encodes CASSYGTGRNTEAFF.

In this sample, this clonotype turned up many times. The chain joins TRBV15 to TRBJ2-1, with D perhaps matching TRBD1 (6 bases). Deletions cut 0 bases from V and 2 bases from J, with 8 bases between. The CDR3 length is 15 residues. Germline assignment: CDR1 LNHNV and CDR2 YYDKDF (reference sequence). The CDR3 loop is CATSRDRDTYNEQFF. The CDR3 DNA reads as TGTGCCACCAGCAGAGACCGGGACACCTACAATGAGCAGTTCTTC.

This clonotype was recorded at least ten times. The chain uses TRBV2 and TRBJ2-6; no reliable D call. V lost 7 bases to trimming and J lost 1 base, with 11 bases between them. This CDR3 has 15 amino acids. CDR1 SNHLY and CDR2 FYNNEI come from the germline V gene. The CDR3 DNA reads as TGTGCCAGCAACTCGGGTTGGTCTGGGGCCAACGTCCTGACTTTC. Amino acid sequence: CASNSGWSGANVLTF.

This clonotype was counted many times. The rearrangement uses TRBV12-3 or TRBV12-4 and TRBJ2-2; D ambiguous. The CDR3 is 14 amino acids. Trimming stripped 7 bases from V and 2 bases from J, with 11 bases between. The CDR3 loop reads CASTRRSNTGELFF. In nucleotides, the CDR3 is TGTGCCAGCACCAGGCGGTCCAACACCGGGGAGCTGTTTTTT.

This clonotype was observed at least ten times. The chain uses TRBV7-2 and TRBJ1-1; a weak D match, TRBD1 (5 bases). The ends were cut back, 3 bases at V and 8 bases at J, with 13 bases in the middle. The CDR3 runs to 13 residues. Germline V lookup: CDR1 SGHTA, CDR2 FQGNSA. The CDR3 region has the DNA TGTGCCAGCAGCTTCGAGGGGTTGACAGAAGCTTTCTTT. Residues: CASSFEGLTEAFF. The entire variable domain, with the rest obtained from reference TRBV7-2 and TRBJ1-1, is as follows: GAGVSQSPSNKVTEKGKDVELRCDPISGHTALYWYRQSLGQGLEFLIYFQGNSAPDKSGLPSDRFSAERTGGSVSTLTIQRTQQEDSAVYLCASSFEGLTEAFFGQGTRLTVV.

This clonotype was seen at least ten times. The chain links TRBV5-5 to TRBJ1-1, with D maybe TRBD1 (5 bases). This CDR3 is built from 16 residues. With 0 bases removed from V and 0 bases from J, the gap between germline ends came to 12 bases. Looked up from germline, CDR1 is SGHKS and CDR2 is YYEKEE (reference sequence). CDR3 nucleotide sequence: TGTGCCAGCAGCTTGGTTCAGGGATATATGAACACTGAAGCTTTCTTT. Translating it yields CASSLVQGYMNTEAFF.

At least ten counts were recorded for this clonotype. This chain links TRBV7-2 with TRBJ1-5, with TRBD1 matching over 7 bases. Germline V lookup: CDR1 SGHTA, CDR2 FQGNSA. CDR3 size: 16 residues. Trimming cost V 1 base and J 3 bases; bases outside gene matches: 6. This CDR3 reads CASSLEPGQYNQPQHF. For the CDR3, the DNA is TGTGCCAGCAGCTTAGAACCGGGACAGTACAATCAGCCCCAGCATTTT. The variable domain in full, with the rest retrieved from reference TRBV7-2 and TRBJ1-5, is GAGVSQSPSNKVTEKGKDVELRCDPISGHTALYWYRQSLGQGLEFLIYFQGNSAPDKSGLPSDRFSAERTGGSVSTLTIQRTQQEDSAVYLCASSLEPGQYNQPQHFGDGTRLSIL.

In its sample, this clonotype was seen a few times. The CDR3 spells CASSLDGTGHNEQFF. The CDR3 coding sequence is TGTGCCAGCAGCTTAGACGGGACAGGTCACAATGAGCAGTTCTTC. The chain combines TRBV7-2 with TRBJ2-1; 8 nucleotides match TRBD1. CDR1 is SGHTA and CDR2 is FQGNSA in the germline V gene. The CDR3 extends over 15 amino acids. J lost 5 bases, V lost 1 base, and 4 bases had no gene match. Variable domain in full (rest from reference TRBV7-2 and TRBJ2-1): GAGVSQSPSNKVTEKGKDVELRCDPISGHTALYWYRQSLGQGLEFLIYFQGNSAPDKSGLPSDRFSAERTGGSVSTLTIQRTQQEDSAVYLCASSLDGTGHNEQFFGPGTRLTVL.

At least ten counts were recorded for this clonotype. The V gene is TRBV7-2, the J gene TRBJ1-4; no clear D. V lost 5 bases to trimming and J lost 5 bases, with 15 bases between them. Germline lookup yields CDR1 SGHTA and CDR2 FQGNSA. The CDR3 loop spans 15 amino acids. This chain's CDR3 is CASSRSAGSNEKLFF. The CDR3, as DNA: TGTGCCAGCAGCCGGTCGGCAGGCTCGAATGAAAAACTGTTTTTT.

This clonotype was found a few times. This rearrangement joins TRBV7-9 to TRBJ1-3, with D possibly matching TRBD1 (5 bases). Germline CDR1 reads SEHNR; CDR2 reads FQNEAQ (reference sequence). The length of the CDR3 is 15 residues. V was pared by 6 bases and J by 0 bases, with 12 bases between. The CDR3 region is CASSREGSSGNTIYF. CDR3 in DNA: TGTGCCAGCAGTCGAGAGGGGTCCTCTGGAAACACCATATATTTT.